This TCR beta chain came from a study of human T cells and chemical hapten exposure. As for the study in general: The sensitizing agent was 2% DPC, placed on 2 cm by 2 cm of upper inner arm skin.

Described time point: patch test 3, about 24 weeks after DPC sensitization. Described treatment: therapeutic diphenylcyclopropenone sensitization with weekly scalp DPC. The study drew its donors from alopecia patients who were 18 to 70 years old and suitable for DPC. The library put unique molecular identifiers onto individual cDNA molecules. Original data processing: Sampled TCR counts reached a median of roughly 100,000 per sample, with values ranging from about 23,224 to 700,000. TCRdb redid the calling of the RACE reads with MiXCR, one entry per CDR3 protein. What appears here as the V and J calls and clone size reflects TCRdb's work, not the paper's. The sample holds approximately 72,000 distinct CDR3 sequences; around 10% are singletons and the top ten take more than 1.3%. Germline V lookup: CDR1 SQVTM, CDR2 ANQGSEA. CDR3 length equals 14 residues. With 4 bases removed from V and 6 bases from J, the gap between germline ends came to 18 bases.

This clonotype was seen only a few times. The TCR sequence derives from a woman aged 50 to 60 with alopecia areata. Some clones in this sample may be carry-over from other donors' samples. Here the sequenced sample was whole blood, taken in connection with sensitization to the hapten diphenylcyclopropenone (DPC). V usage is TRBV29-1 and J usage is TRBJ2-5, with D perhaps given as TRBD1 or TRBD2 (7 bases each). The CDR3 is CSVGQGGSWQTQYF. DNA for the CDR3: TGCAGCGTTGGCCAGGGGGGGTCGTGGCAGACCCAGTACTTC.